This T cell receptor (beta chain) was observed in a study of cytomegalovirus exposure and HLA in healthy donors. Likely unrecorded immune exposures existed in these nominally healthy donors. This clone occurred once. This CDR3 has 16 amino acids. Germline CDR1 SGHDT, CDR2 YYEEEE. V shed 4 bases and J 4 bases; nucleotides not matched to a gene: 13. A multiplex PCR was run with 60 Vbeta primers and 13 Jbeta primers. Some clones are missing from TCRdb's copy, which holds only in-frame ones; the method was immunoSEQ multiplex PCR. The sample includes tens of thousands of clones, 70% to 80% of them seen just once.

This chain joins TRBV5-6 and TRBJ1-2; 7 nucleotides line up with TRBD1. The TCR comes from a female donor in good health and CMV-seronegative. Input material: PBMCs. CDR3 amino acids: CASSRTGDSWLYGYTF. CDR3 nucleotides: TGTGCCAGCAGCCGTACTGGGGACAGCTGGCTCTATGGCTACACCTTC.